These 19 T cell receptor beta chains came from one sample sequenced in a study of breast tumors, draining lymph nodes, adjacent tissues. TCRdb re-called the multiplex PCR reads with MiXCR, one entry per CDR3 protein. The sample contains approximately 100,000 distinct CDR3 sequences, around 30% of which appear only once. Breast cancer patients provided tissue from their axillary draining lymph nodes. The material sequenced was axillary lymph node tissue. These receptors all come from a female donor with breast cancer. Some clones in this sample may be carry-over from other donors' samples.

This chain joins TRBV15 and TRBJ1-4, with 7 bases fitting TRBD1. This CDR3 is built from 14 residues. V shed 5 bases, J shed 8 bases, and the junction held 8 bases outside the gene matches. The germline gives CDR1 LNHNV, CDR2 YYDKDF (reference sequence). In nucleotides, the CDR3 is TGTGCCACCAGCTATGCAGGGGGTACAGAAAAACTGTTTTTT. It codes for CATSYAGGTEKLFF.

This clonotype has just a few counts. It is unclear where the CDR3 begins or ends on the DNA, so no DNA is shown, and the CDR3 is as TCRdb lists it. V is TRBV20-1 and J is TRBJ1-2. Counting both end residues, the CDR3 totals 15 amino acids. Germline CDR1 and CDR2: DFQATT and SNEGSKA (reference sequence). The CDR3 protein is CGARDQGGTNYGCTF.

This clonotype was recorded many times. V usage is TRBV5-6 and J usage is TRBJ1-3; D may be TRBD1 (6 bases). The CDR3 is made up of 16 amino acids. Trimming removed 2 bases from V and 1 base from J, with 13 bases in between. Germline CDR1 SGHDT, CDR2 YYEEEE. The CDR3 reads CASSLQGYRSGNTIYF. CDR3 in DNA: TGTGCCAGCAGCTTACAGGGTTATAGGTCTGGAAACACCATATATTTT.

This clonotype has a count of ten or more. The CDR3 is CASSVAGGLRETQYF. The CDR3 region has the DNA TGTGCCAGCAGCGTAGCCGGGGGGCTCAGGGAGACCCAGTACTTC. The rearrangement links TRBV9 to TRBJ2-5, with D perhaps matching TRBD2 (7 bases). Germline CDR1 is SGDLS and CDR2 is YYNGEE. The V end was cut by 0 bases, the J end by 5 bases, with 14 bases between. CDR3 size: 15 residues.

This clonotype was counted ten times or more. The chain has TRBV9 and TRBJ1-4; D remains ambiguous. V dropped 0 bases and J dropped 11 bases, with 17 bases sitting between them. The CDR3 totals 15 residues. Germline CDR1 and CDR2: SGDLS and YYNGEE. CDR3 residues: CASSVEGHLGGKLFF. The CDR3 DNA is TGTGCCAGCAGCGTAGAGGGCCACCTGGGTGGGAAACTGTTTTTT.

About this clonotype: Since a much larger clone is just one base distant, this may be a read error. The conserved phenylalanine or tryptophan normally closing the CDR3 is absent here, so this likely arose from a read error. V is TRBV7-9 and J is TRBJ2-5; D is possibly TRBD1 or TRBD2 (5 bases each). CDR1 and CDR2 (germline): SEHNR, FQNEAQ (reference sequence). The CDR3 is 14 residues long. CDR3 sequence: CASSIGAGQEAQYL. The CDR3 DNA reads TGTGCCAGCAGCATCGGGGCAGGCCAAGAGGCCCAGTACCTC.

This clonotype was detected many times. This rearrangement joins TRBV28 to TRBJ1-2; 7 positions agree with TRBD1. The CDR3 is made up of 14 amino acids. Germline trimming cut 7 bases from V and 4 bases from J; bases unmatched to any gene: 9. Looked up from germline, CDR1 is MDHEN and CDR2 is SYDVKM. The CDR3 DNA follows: TGTGCCAGCACCCGACAGGGTGCTACCTATGGCTACACCTTC. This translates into CASTRQGATYGYTF.

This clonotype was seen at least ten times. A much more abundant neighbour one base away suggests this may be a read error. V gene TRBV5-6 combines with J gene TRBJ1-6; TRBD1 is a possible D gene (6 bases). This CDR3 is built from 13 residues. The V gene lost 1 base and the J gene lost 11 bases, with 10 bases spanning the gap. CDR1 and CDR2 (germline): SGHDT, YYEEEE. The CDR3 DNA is TGTGCCAGCAGCTTGCGACAGGCAACACCCCTCCACTTT. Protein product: CASSLRQATPLHF.

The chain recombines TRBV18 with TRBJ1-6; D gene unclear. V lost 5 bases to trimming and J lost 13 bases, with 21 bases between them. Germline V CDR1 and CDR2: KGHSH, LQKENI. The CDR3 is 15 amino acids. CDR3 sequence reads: CASSSTTAEGLPLHF. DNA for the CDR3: TGTGCCAGCTCATCTACAACAGCAGAGGGATTGCCCCTCCACTTT.

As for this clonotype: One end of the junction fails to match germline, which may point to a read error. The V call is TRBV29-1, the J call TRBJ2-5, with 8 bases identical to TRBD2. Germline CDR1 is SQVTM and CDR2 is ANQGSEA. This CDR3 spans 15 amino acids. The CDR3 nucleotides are TGCAGCGTGGACCAGCGGGGGCGGGGGCTGGGGACCCCGGTCTTC. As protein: CSVDQRGRGLGTPVF.

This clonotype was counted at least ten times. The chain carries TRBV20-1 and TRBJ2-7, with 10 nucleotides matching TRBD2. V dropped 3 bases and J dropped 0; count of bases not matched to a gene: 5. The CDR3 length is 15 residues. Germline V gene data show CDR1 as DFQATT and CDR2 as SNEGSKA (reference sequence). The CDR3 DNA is TGCAGTGCTAGTAGCACTAGCGGGACCTCCTACGAGCAGTACTTC. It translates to CSASSTSGTSYEQYF.

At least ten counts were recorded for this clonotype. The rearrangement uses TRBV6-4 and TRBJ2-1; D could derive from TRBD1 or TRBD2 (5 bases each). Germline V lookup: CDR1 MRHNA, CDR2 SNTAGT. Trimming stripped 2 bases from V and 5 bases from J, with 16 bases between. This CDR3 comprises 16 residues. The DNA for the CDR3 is TGTGCCAGCAGTGACGGGACCGAAGGGGTCAACAATGAGCAGTTCTTC. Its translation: CASSDGTEGVNNEQFF.

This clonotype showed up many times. In nucleotides, the CDR3 is TGCGCCAGCAGGCTGGACGGCGGGGAGCTGTTTTTT. Encoded protein: CASRLDGGELFF. The J gene is TRBJ2-2, the V gene TRBV5-1; unclear D gene. The germline V gene encodes CDR1 SGHRS and CDR2 YFSETQ. The length of the CDR3 is 12 residues. With 5 bases removed from V and 7 bases from J, the gap between germline ends came to 9 bases.

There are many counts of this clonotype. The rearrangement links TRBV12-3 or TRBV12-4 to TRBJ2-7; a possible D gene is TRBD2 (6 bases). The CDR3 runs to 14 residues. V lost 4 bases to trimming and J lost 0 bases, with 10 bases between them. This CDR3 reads CASSYGAGSYEQYF. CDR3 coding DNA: TGTGCCAGCAGTTACGGAGCGGGCTCCTACGAGCAGTACTTC.

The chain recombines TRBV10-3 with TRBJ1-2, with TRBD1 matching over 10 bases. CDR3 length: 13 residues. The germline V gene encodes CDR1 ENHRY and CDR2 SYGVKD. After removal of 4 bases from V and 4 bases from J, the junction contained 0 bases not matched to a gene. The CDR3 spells CAISGTGGYGYTF. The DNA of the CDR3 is TGTGCCATCAGTGGGACAGGGGGCTATGGCTACACCTTC.

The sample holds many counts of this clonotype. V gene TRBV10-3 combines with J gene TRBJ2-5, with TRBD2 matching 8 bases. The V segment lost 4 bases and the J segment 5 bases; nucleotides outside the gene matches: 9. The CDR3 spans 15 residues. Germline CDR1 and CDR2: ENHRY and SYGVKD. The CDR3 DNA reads TGTGCCATCAGTGGTCGGGGGGGCCGGGGGGAGACCCAGTACTTC. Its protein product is CAISGRGGRGETQYF.

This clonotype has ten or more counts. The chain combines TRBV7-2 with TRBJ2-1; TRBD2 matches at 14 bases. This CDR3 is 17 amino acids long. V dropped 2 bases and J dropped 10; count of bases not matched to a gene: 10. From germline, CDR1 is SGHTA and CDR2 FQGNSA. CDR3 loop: CASSLHTGTSGGREQFF. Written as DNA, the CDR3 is TGTGCCAGCAGCTTACATACCGGGACTAGCGGGGGTCGCGAGCAGTTCTTC.

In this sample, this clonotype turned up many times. The CDR3 region has the DNA TGTGCCAGCATACCCCTCTTCGGGGGTGATTCACCCCTCCACTTT. Protein: CASIPLFGGDSPLHF. J is TRBJ1-6 and V is TRBV6-1, with D possibly matching TRBD1 (5 bases). The CDR3 loop spans 15 amino acids. Germline V CDR1 and CDR2: MNHNS, SASEGT. The V and J ends lost 7 bases and 8 bases respectively, with 18 bases between them.

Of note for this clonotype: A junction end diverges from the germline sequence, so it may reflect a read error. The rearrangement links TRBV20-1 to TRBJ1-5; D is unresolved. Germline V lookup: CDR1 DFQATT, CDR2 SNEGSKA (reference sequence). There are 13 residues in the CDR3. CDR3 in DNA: TGCAGTGCTAGAGCGGTTTGCAATCGGCCCCAGCATTTT. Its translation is CSARAVCNRPQHF.